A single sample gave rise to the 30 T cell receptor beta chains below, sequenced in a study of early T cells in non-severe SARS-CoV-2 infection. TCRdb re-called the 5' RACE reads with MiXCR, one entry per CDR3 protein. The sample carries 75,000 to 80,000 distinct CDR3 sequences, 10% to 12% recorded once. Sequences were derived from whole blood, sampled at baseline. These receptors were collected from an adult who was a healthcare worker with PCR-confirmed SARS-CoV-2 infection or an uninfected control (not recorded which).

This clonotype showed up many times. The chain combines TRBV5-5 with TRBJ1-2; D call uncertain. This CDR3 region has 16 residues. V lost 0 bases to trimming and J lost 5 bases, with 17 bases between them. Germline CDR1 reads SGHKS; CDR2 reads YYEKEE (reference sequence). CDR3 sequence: CASSLAQEERKYGYTF. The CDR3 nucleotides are TGTGCCAGCAGCTTGGCCCAGGAGGAGAGAAAATATGGCTACACCTTC.

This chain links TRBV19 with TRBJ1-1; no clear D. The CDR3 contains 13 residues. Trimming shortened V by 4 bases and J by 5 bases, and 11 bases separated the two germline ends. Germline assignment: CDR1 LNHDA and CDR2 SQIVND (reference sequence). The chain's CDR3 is CASSTNRGTEAFF. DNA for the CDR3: TGTGCCAGTAGTACCAATCGGGGAACTGAAGCTTTCTTT.

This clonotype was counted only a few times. CDR3 in DNA: TGCGCCAGCAGCTTGGGGACAGGCCTTGGGGAAACCAAAAACATTCAGTACTTC. Translated, it gives CASSLGTGLGETKNIQYF. J is TRBJ2-4 and V is TRBV5-1; 7 positions match TRBD1. V lost 0 bases to trimming and J lost 2 bases; unmatched junction nucleotides: 11. The CDR3 covers 18 residues. CDR1 and CDR2 from the germline V gene are SGHRS and YFSETQ.

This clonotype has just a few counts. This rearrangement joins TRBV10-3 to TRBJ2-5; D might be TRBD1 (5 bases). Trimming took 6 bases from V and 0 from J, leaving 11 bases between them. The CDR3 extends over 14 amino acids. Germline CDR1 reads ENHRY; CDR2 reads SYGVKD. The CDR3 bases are TGTGCCATCAGACCGACAGCTAACCAAGAGACCCAGTACTTC. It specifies CAIRPTANQETQYF.

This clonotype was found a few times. CDR3 sequence (DNA): TGTGCCAGCTCACTCCGGGACAGGGGGGTAAGCGAGCAGTACTTC. Protein: CASSLRDRGVSEQYF. The chain uses TRBV18 and TRBJ2-7; TRBD1 matches at 11 bases. This CDR3 spans 15 amino acids. The ends lost 4 bases at V and 6 bases at J; junction bases unmatched: 8. CDR1 is KGHSH and CDR2 is LQKENI in the germline V gene. The full variable domain, in which reference TRBV18 and TRBJ2-7 provide the parts outside the CDR3, is NAGVMQNPRHLVRRRGQEARLRCSPMKGHSHVYWYRQLPEEGLKFMVYLQKENIIDESGMPKERFSAEFPKEGPSILRIQQVVRGDSAAYFCASSLRDRGVSEQYFGPGTRLTVT.

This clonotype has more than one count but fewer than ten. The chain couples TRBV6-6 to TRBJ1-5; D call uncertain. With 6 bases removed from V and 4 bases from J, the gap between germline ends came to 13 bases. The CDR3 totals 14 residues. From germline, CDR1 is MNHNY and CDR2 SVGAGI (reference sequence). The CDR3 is CASSRPGKNQPQHF. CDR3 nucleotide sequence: TGTGCCAGCAGCCGCCCGGGCAAAAATCAGCCCCAGCATTTT.

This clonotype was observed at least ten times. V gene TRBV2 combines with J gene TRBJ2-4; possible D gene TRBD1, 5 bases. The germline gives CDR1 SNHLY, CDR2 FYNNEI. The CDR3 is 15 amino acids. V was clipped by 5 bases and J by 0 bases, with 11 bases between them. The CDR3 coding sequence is TGTGCCAGCAGTATTCTAGGACAAGCCAAAAACATTCAGTACTTC. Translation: CASSILGQAKNIQYF.

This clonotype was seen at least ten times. This CDR3 reads CASSDSGLPGGTQYF. In nucleotides, the CDR3 is TGTGCCAGCAGTGATAGCGGTCTGCCCGGGGGTACGCAGTATTTT. The rearrangement links TRBV2 to TRBJ2-3; maybe TRBD2 (6 bases). The germline V gene has CDR1 SNHLY and CDR2 FYNNEI. The CDR3 sequence is 15 residues long. V lost 3 bases, J lost 8 bases, and 18 bases lay in between.

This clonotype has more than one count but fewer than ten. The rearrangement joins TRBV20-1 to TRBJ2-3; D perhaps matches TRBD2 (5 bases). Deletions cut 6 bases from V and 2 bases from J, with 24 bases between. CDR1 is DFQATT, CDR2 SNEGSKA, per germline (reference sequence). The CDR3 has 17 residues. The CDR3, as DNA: TGCAGTGCAGTCAAAACCGGGATCCTAGGAATCACAGATACGCAGTATTTT. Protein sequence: CSAVKTGILGITDTQYF.

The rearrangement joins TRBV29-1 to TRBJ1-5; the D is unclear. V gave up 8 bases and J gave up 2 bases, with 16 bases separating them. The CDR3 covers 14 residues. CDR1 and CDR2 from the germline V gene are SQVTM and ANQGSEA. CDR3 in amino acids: CSTGDGVGNQPQHF. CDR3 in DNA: TGCAGCACCGGGGATGGGGTTGGCAATCAGCCCCAGCATTTT. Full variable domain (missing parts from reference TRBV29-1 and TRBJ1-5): SAVISQKPSRDICQRGTSLTIQCQVDSQVTMMFWYRQQPGQSLTLIATANQGSEATYESGFVIDKFPISRPNLTFSTLTVSNMSPEDSSIYLCSTGDGVGNQPQHFGDGTRLSIL.

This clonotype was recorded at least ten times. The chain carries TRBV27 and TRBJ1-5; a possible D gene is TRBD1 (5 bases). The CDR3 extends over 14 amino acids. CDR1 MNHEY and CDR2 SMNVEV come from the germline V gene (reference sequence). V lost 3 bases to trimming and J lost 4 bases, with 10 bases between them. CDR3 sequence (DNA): TGTGCCAGCAGTTTGGAACGACAGAATCAGCCCCAGCATTTT. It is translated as CASSLERQNQPQHF.

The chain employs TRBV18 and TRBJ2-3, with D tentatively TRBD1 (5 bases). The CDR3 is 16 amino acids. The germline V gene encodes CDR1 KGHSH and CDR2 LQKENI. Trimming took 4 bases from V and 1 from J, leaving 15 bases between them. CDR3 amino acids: CASSLRKGLRTDTQYF. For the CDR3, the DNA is TGTGCCAGCTCACTCCGGAAGGGGCTCCGCACAGATACGCAGTATTTT.

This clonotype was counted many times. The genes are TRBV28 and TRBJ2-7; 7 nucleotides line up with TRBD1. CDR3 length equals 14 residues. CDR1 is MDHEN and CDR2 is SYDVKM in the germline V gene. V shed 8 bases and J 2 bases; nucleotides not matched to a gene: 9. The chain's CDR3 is CASRPGGRPYEQYF. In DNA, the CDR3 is TGTGCCAGCCGCCCAGGGGGTCGCCCCTACGAGCAGTACTTC.

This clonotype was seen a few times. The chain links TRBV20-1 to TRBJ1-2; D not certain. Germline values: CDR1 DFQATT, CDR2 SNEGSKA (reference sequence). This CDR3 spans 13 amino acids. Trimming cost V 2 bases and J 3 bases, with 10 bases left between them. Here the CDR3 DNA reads TGCAGTGCTAGAACCCCGGAGTACTATGGCTACACCTTC. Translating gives CSARTPEYYGYTF.

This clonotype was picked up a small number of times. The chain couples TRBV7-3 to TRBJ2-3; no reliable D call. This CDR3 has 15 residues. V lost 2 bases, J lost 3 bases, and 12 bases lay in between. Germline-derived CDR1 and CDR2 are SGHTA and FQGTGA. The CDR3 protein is CASSLPCWETDTQYF. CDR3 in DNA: TGTGCCAGCAGCTTACCATGTTGGGAAACAGATACGCAGTATTTT. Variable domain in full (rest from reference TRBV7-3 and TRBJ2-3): GAGVSQTPSNKVTEKGKYVELRCDPISGHTALYWYRQSLGQGPEFLIYFQGTGAADDSGLPNDRFFAVRPEGSVSTLKIQRTERGDSAVYLCASSLPCWETDTQYFGPGTRLTVL.

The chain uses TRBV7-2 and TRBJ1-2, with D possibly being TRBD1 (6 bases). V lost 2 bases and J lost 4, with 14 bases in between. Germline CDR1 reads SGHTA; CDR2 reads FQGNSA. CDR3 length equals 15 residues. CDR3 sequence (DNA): TGTGCCAGCAGCTTAACCCCGGACAGTGTCTATGGCTACACCTTC. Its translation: CASSLTPDSVYGYTF.

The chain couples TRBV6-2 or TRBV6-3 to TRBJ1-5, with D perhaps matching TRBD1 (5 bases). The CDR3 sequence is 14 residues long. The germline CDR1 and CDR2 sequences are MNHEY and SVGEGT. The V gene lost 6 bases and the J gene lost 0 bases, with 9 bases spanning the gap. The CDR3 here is CASSKTASNQPQHF. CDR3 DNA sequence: TGTGCCAGCAGCAAGACAGCTAGCAATCAGCCCCAGCATTTT.

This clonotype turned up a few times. The CDR3 region is CASSQGVLRGYTF. In DNA form, the CDR3 reads TGCGCCAGCAGCCAAGGGGTTCTCCGTGGCTACACCTTC. The chain joins TRBV4-3 to TRBJ1-2; D is uncertain. The CDR3 extends over 13 amino acids. Trimming removed 1 base at V and 7 bases at J, with 10 bases between. In germline, CDR1 is LGHNA, CDR2 YSLEER.

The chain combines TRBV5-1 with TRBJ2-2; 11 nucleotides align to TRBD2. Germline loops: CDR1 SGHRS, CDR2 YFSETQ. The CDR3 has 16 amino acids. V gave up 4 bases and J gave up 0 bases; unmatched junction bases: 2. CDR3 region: CASSPGLAANTGELFF. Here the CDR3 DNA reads TGCGCCAGCAGCCCGGGACTAGCGGCGAACACCGGGGAGCTGTTTTTT.

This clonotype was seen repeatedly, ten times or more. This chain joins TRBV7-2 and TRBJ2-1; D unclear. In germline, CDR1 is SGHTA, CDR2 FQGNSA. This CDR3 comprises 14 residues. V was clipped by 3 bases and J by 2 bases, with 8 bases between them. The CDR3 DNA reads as TGTGCCAGCAGCTTGAGCGTTACCTACAATGAGCAGTTCTTC. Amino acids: CASSLSVTYNEQFF.

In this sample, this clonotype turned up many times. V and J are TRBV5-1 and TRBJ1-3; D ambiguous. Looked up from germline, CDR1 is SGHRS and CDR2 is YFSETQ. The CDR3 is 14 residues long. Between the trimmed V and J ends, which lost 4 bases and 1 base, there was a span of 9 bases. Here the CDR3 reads CASSRDWSGNTIYF. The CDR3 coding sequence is TGCGCCAGCAGCCGGGATTGGTCTGGAAACACCATATATTTT.

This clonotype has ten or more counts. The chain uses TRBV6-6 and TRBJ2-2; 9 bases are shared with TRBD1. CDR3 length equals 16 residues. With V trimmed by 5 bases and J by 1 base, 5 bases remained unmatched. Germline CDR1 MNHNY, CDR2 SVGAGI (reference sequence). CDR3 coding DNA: TGTGCCAGCAGTCGGCCGGGACAGGGGAACACCGGGGAGCTGTTTTTT. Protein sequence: CASSRPGQGNTGELFF.

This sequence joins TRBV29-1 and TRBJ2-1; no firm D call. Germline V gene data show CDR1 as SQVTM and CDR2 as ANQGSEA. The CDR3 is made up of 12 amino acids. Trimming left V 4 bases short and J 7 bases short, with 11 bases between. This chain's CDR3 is CSVVGQTNEQFF. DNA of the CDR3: TGCAGCGTTGTCGGTCAGACGAATGAGCAGTTCTTC.

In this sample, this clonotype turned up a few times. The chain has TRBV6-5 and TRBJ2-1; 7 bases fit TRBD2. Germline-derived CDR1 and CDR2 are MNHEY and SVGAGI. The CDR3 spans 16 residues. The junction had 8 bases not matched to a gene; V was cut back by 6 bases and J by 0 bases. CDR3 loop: CASSHRRGTSYNEQFF. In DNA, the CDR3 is TGTGCCAGCAGCCACCGGCGGGGGACCTCCTACAATGAGCAGTTCTTC.

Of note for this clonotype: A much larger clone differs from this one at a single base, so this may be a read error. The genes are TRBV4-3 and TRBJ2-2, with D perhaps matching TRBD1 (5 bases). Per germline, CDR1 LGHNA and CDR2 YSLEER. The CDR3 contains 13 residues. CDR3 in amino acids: CANSRTGTGELFF. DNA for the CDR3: TGCGCCAACAGCCGTACAGGAACCGGGGAGCTGTTTTTT.

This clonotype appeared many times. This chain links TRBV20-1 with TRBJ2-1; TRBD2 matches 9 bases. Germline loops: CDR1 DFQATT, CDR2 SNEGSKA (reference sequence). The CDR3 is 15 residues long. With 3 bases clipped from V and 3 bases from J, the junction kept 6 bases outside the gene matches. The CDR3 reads CSASLRAGGYNEQFF. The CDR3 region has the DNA TGCAGTGCTAGTTTGCGAGCGGGGGGCTACAATGAGCAGTTCTTC.

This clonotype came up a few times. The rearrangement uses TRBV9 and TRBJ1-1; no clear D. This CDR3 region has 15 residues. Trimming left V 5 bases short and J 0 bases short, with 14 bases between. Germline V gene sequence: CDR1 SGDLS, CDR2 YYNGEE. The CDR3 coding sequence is TGTGCCAGCAGGATGGGAGAAGGACTGAACACTGAAGCTTTCTTT. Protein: CASRMGEGLNTEAFF.

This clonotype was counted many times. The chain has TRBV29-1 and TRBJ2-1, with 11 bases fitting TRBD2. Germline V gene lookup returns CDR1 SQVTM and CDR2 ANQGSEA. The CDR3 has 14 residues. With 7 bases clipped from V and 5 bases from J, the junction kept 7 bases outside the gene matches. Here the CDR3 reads CSGRLAGLNNEQFF. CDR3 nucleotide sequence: TGCAGCGGTAGACTAGCGGGGCTTAACAATGAGCAGTTCTTC.

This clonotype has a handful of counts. The CDR3 protein is CAREGSSHSYEQYF. In nucleotides, the CDR3 is TGCGCCAGAGAGGGGTCCTCCCACTCCTACGAGCAGTACTTC. This rearrangement joins TRBV23-1 to TRBJ2-7, with D perhaps matching TRBD1 or TRBD2 (5 bases each). TRBV23-1 is an ORF for which the function is uncertain. Trimming shortened V by 9 bases and J by 0 bases, and 15 bases separated the two germline ends. The CDR3 totals 14 residues.

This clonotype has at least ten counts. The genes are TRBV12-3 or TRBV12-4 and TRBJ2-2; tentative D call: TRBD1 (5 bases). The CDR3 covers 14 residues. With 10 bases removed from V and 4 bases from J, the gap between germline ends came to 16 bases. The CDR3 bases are TGTGCCACCCCTAGGGGCCCTCCCACCGGGGAGCTGTTTTTT. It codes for CATPRGPPTGELFF.